Below, one T cell receptor (beta chain) is given with its context. Its antigen is currently not known. Per-nucleotide qualities are absent, and no much larger clonotype sits a single base away. The source of the sample is a study of cytomegalovirus exposure and HLA in healthy donors (dated by TCRdb to 2017 to 2019). About the full investigation: An earlier analysis of roughly 500 of the donors reported 250 to 350 Gb of sequence data and approximately 120 million unique TCR beta sequences obtained from around 190 million T cells. Every repertoire in the discovery cohort had been generated on one and the same sequencing platform. The study used immunosequencing to profile the T cell repertoires of about 670 subjects and linked those repertoires to cytomegalovirus serostatus. On average, about 200,000 unique TCR beta nucleotide sequences were sequenced per donor among some 430 genotyped donors of the cohort, with 15% to 20% of those sequences being non-productive. The later analysis used no new phenotypic data to find candidate immune exposures, relying instead on TCR beta sequences and their occurrence across donors. Donor age, sex, ethnicity and CMV serostatus were collected together with the repertoire data. The number of typed donors differed by locus: about 620-640 for A, B, C, DRB1 and DQB1; approximately 520 for DQA1; around 580 for DPA1; and 400 to 480 for DPB1. To predict cytomegalovirus infection status, the study brought together high-throughput TCR immunosequencing, statistical association of individual TCRs with disease status, and machine learning. Both class I and class II loci were covered by HLA typing, at four-digit resolution. To study patterns of TCR occurrence, a later analysis re-analyzed previously published TCR beta repertoires from 650 to 750 donors and added high-resolution HLA genotyping. Of the roughly 400 genotyped donors, 81% were placed in the genetic ancestry cluster associated with self-reported Caucasian donors. Roughly 300 gigabases of sequencing data and tens of millions of unique TCR sequences were included in an early release covering about 700 HLA-typed donors. To decide whether each TCR beta V gene segment behaved as functional or pseudogenic, an earlier analysis of approximately 590 of the donors relied on high-throughput TCR beta sequencing. Roughly 5 DR-DQ haplotypes were handled as single units for association and clustering, since linkage in the cohort was strong. The study aimed to test whether cataloging public T cell receptors could reveal signatures of past pathogen exposure. Besides the first cohort of 666 subjects, a separate validation cohort made up of about 120 different subjects was used. A later genetic analysis used genome-wide SNP genotypes for about three fifths of the 666 donors, treating that subset as a discovery cohort. What the study reported, not specific to this receptor: Immune exposure information for the cohort was limited to CMV serostatus. Most TCR sequences were observed very rarely across donors, whereas some public TCRs were present in many individuals. A later analysis associated approximately 17,000 TCR beta sequences with specific HLA alleles at a false discovery rate of 0.05. When HLA alleles, especially DR and DQ, strongly co-occurred, attributing TCR associations to individual alleles was difficult. V-gene and J-gene trimming of TCR beta chains was associated with a missense DCLRE1C variant in a later genetic analysis, and the association was replicated in an independent cohort. HLA typing was unavailable for some donors at each locus, so association tests used only the typed subset. The study gave a list of about 170 TCR beta chains associated with cytomegalovirus. In vitro tests confirmed that three of the cytomegalovirus-associated TCR beta chains recognize cytomegalovirus antigens. A later analysis found that HLA-associated TCR beta chains were more clonally expanded and had lower generation probabilities than equally common non-associated chains. Cytomegalovirus status was reported to be diagnosed by the classifier with high specificity and sensitivity in both the original and validation cohorts. According to a later analysis, parvovirus B19, influenza, CMV and Epstein-Barr virus appeared linked to several top co-occurrence clusters. Sequencing depth was assumed to be roughly uniform across donors in the presence/absence analyses, though that assumption may not hold. A later analysis found that TCR association rates varied across HLA loci, with DRB1 alleles showing the most associated TCRs and HLA-C alleles the fewest. Most CMV-associated TCR beta chains appeared to be HLA-restricted in a later analysis, and the HLA associations seemed to be driven largely by CMV exposure. It was suggested by the authors that the approach could potentially be generalized to other disease states and immunological phenotypes. A group of highly shared sequence variants was considered likely to be a technical artifact of the sequencing pipeline. Linkage disequilibrium might explain the correlated functional status among segregating V segments, but an unknown experimental factor could not be ruled out. Because counts were too low, more than 15 rarely observed V segments, including chromosome 9 orphons, were left out of the earlier analysis of some 640 of the donors. Because the 87-base-pair reads could not distinguish some IMGT-functional V segments, including TRBV6-2 and TRBV6-3, those segments were excluded. A further reported finding was that TCR beta sequences accurately predicted the HLA-A and HLA-B alleles for most subjects in the first cohort. In an earlier analysis of fewer than 750 of the donors, most TCR beta V segments were observed in productive rearrangements about 87% or about 30% of the time, broadly matching IMGT annotations. A later genetic analysis reported fewer N-insertions in productive TCRs among donors in an Asian-associated ancestry cluster than the roughly 620-donor mean. The cohort was sequenced for TCR beta chains only, and without alpha or paired-chain data the features that could be detected were limited.

The library came from the immunoSEQ multiplex PCR assay. The multiplex PCR relied on a mix of 60 forward primers for TCR Vbeta segments and 13 reverse primers for TCR Jbeta segments. Amplification of the CDR3 region of rearranged TCR beta genes was performed with a multiplex PCR assay on genomic DNA. Amplified TCR beta libraries were sequenced as 87-base-pair reads on the Illumina HiSeq System. The authors' analysis ran thus. In a later analysis, tens of millions of unique TCR beta chains were counted across the 650 to 750 repertoires, and around 10 million of these chains were shared by at least two donors. Raw reads were error-corrected and collapsed into unique sequences by a nearest-neighbor algorithm in which closely related sequences were merged to remove PCR and sequencing errors. To assign V, D and J gene segments, CDR3 sequences were aligned to IMGT reference sequences. For a sequence to be retained, at least a six-nucleotide match to both a V gene segment and a J gene segment was required. Rearrangements were classified as productive when the CDR3 lacked stop codons and remained in frame with V and J, and all other rearrangements were classified as non-productive. Following IMGT convention, CDR3 was defined as the stretch from the second conserved V-encoded cysteine to the conserved J-encoded phenylalanine. The earlier analysis of some 580 of the donors excluded any sequence lacking an unambiguous match to a single V gene segment. An earlier analysis of 450 to 650 of the donors called V segments functional above 56.7% productive rearrangements and segregating when the between-donor standard deviation exceeded 5%. To diagnose cytomegalovirus status from the catalog of TCR beta chain sequences, a statistical classification framework was built. V and J gene assignment, in a later analysis, came from comparing TCR nucleotide sequences with IMGT/GENE-DB human TR gene sequences. Using the TCRdist pipeline, a later analysis assigned CDR3 sequences along with most-parsimonious VDJ recombination scenarios. In a later analysis, each TCR beta chain was defined by its CDR3 amino acid sequence together with its V-gene family, and reads without a unique V-gene family were excluded. To address suspected cross-contamination and a sequencing artifact, a later analysis removed a few hundred highly shared, low-generation-probability nucleotide sequences. A later analysis calculated a clonal expansion index for each public chain from normalized within-repertoire ranks of inferred template counts. In a later analysis, generation probabilities were computed with a VDJ recombination model fitted to out-of-frame rearrangements, and the resulting probabilities were checked against IGoR. In a later analysis, hypergeometric tests were used to score TCR-TCR, TCR-HLA and TCR-CMV co-occurrence, with a repertoire-size bias correction applied to TCR pairs. A later analysis estimated false discovery rates by permuting HLA or CMV assignments 20 times. A later analysis grouped co-occurring TCRs with DBSCAN, adding TCRdist sequence similarity when clustering within HLA-allele-positive subsets. Repertoires with fewer than 30,000 or more than 120,000 public chains were left out of co-occurrence clustering, as were about five repertoires with anomalous nucleotide sharing. TCRdb holds this immuneACCESS table with in-frame rearrangements only. Some clones are missing; in checked studies, unresolved V genes explain under half, and the rest has no known cause. V, J and clone size are those of that table, while D and trimming were read from the DNA. This sample gives 150,000 to 250,000 clones in total; around 80% of them show up just once. 3.5% to 5% of the sample is taken by the ten largest.

The cohort consisted of some 730 healthy bone marrow donors. Cohort members were all nominally healthy when sampled, although unrecorded immune exposures were likely present. The donor was CMV seropositive and belonged to the group of 250 to 350 seropositive cohort members. Each donor provided a peripheral blood sample, and peripheral blood mononuclear cells were used for TCR beta sequencing. Genomic DNA was extracted from the blood cell samples with the Qiagen DNeasy Blood Extraction Kit. The trim is 9 bases for V and 5 bases for J, with a gap of 13 bases between the germline ends. Per the germline V gene, SNHLY is the CDR1 and FYNNEI is the CDR2. Reading from cysteine to phenylalanine, the CDR3 counts 12 amino acids. The DNA shown is the 36-base CDR3, in frame from base 1.

The receptor was isolated from a woman between 25 and 40 years old in good health and CMV-seropositive. The V and J segments used are TRBV2 and TRBJ2-5, and TRBD2 may be the D gene, going by 6 matching bases. The sample was PBMCs. The DNA sequence reads TGTGCCAGGCGGGGCTTCGGGGAGACCCAGTACTTC. It translates to CARRGFGETQYF.